This T cell receptor beta chain was documented in a study of cytomegalovirus exposure and HLA in healthy donors. This PCR relied on a set of 60 Vbeta primers and 13 Jbeta primers. In the source study's methods: About 12 million of 65 million to 95 million unique TCR beta chains were shared, per a later count. Profiling relied on immunoSEQ multiplex PCR, and the TCRdb table lists in-frame clones only, not all of them. That table furnishes V, J and clone size, whereas the DNA furnished D and trimming. The data show around 150,000 clones, with about 82% seen just once and approximately 4.3% held by the top ten. This sequence originates from a man aged 25-40 years in good health. Sequenced sample: PBMCs.

The CDR3 nucleotides read TGTGCCAGCAGTTCTTACGGGACTAGCGGTCCCTACGAGCAGTACTTC. It encodes CASSSYGTSGPYEQYF. The chain is built from TRBV7-2 and TRBJ2-7, with 11 bases lining up with TRBD2. Germline CDR1 is SGHTA and CDR2 is FQGNSA. This CDR3 spans 16 amino acids. Trimming took 6 bases from V and 2 from J; bases not matched to a gene: 9. Together with reference TRBV7-2 and TRBJ2-7, the CDR3 gives the full variable domain: GAGVSQSPSNKVTEKGKDVELRCDPISGHTALYWYRQSLGQGLEFLIYFQGNSAPDKSGLPSDRFSAERTGGSVSTLTIQRTQQEDSAVYLCASSSYGTSGPYEQYFGPGTRLTVT.